The 23 T cell receptor beta chains below were found in one sample sequenced in a study of control samples from healthy donors and cancer patients. Assay: immunoSEQ multiplex PCR; the TCRdb copy retains only in-frame clones and omits some. Of 90,000 to 150,000 clones in the sample, more than 70% were seen once. The source material was blood. These receptors originate from a middle-aged man in good health.

The chain employs TRBV30 and TRBJ2-3, with 9 bases that match TRBD2. Germline CDR1 and CDR2: GTSNPN and SVGIG (reference sequence). The CDR3 has 14 residues. The J segment lost 4 bases and the V segment lost 1 base, leaving 3 bases of the junction unmatched. CDR3 sequence reads: CAWSGAGGPDTQYF. In DNA, the CDR3 is TGTGCCTGGAGTGGGGCGGGGGGGCCAGATACGCAGTATTTT. Drawing the rest from reference TRBV30 and TRBJ2-3, the complete variable domain is SQTIHQWPATLVQPVGSPLSLECTVEGTSNPNLYWYRQAAGRGLQLLFYSVGIGQISSEVPQNLSASRPQDRQFILSSKKLLLSDSGFYLCAWSGAGGPDTQYFGPGTRLTVL.

This clone was seen once. CDR3 protein: CASSQDRSGLDGYTF. CDR3 nucleotide sequence: TGCGCCAGCAGCCAAGATAGGTCAGGGCTTGATGGCTACACCTTC. The chain employs TRBV4-3 and TRBJ1-2, with D tentatively TRBD1 (5 bases). The germline V gene encodes CDR1 LGHNA and CDR2 YSLEER. Trimming shortened V by 0 bases and J by 6 bases, and 14 bases separated the two germline ends. The CDR3 consists of 15 residues.

This clone was detected only once. The J gene is TRBJ1-5, the V gene TRBV7-2; D perhaps matches TRBD1 (6 bases). From germline, CDR1 is SGHTA and CDR2 FQGNSA. V lost 4 bases and J lost 0, with 13 bases in between. CDR3 length equals 16 residues. The CDR3 protein is CASSSFATGSNQPQHF. The CDR3 DNA follows: TGTGCCAGCAGCTCCTTCGCGACAGGTAGCAATCAGCCCCAGCATTTT.

The rearrangement links TRBV27 to TRBJ2-2; 7 nucleotides line up with TRBD1. V gave up 6 bases and J gave up 0 bases; unmatched junction bases: 10. This CDR3 comprises 17 residues. CDR1 and CDR2 from the germline V gene are MNHEY and SMNVEV (reference sequence). The CDR3 reads CASRPITGAANTGELFF. The DNA of the CDR3 is TGTGCCAGCAGGCCAATAACAGGGGCCGCGAACACCGGGGAGCTGTTTTTT.

This chain connects TRBV6-4 to TRBJ1-1; D not certain. The CDR3 has 13 amino acids. V gave up 4 bases and J gave up 0 bases, with 6 bases separating them. Germline CDR1 and CDR2: MRHNA and SNTAGT. CDR3 region: CASSAAMNTEAFF. The CDR3 DNA reads as TGTGCCAGCAGTGCCGCGATGAACACTGAAGCTTTCTTT.

The chain is built from TRBV14 and TRBJ2-7, with D perhaps matching TRBD2 (5 bases). The V gene's germline CDR1 is SGHDN and CDR2 FVKESK. The CDR3 has 13 residues. Between the trimmed V and J ends, which lost 0 bases and 7 bases, there was a span of 10 bases. In DNA form, the CDR3 reads TGTGCCAGCAGCCAAGATCGAGGGAGTGAGCAGTACTTC. Amino acid sequence: CASSQDRGSEQYF.

This rearrangement joins TRBV24-1 to TRBJ1-5, with D uncertain. In germline, CDR1 is KGHDR, CDR2 SFDVKD. The V gene lost 9 bases and the J gene lost 0 bases, with 8 bases spanning the gap. CDR3 size: 13 residues. This chain's CDR3 is CATQRASNQPQHF. The CDR3 coding sequence is TGTGCCACCCAGAGGGCTAGCAATCAGCCCCAGCATTTT.

This chain joins TRBV24-1 and TRBJ2-1, with D perhaps matching TRBD1 or TRBD2 (5 bases each). The CDR3 sequence is 16 residues long. The V gene lost 2 bases and the J gene lost 0 bases, with 10 bases spanning the gap. From germline, CDR1 is KGHDR and CDR2 SFDVKD. The CDR3 here is CATSDSGRSSYNEQFF. CDR3 nucleotide sequence: TGTGCCACCAGTGATTCGGGACGGAGCTCCTACAATGAGCAGTTCTTC.

This clone showed up just once. The V gene is TRBV6-6, the J gene TRBJ2-7, with 7 bases identical to TRBD1. The V and J ends lost 5 bases and 2 bases, in that order; junction bases with no gene match: 6. This CDR3 comprises 14 residues. CDR1 is MNHNY, CDR2 SVGAGI, per germline (reference sequence). CDR3: CASSTQGPPYEQYF. CDR3 DNA sequence: TGTGCCAGCAGTACACAGGGGCCGCCCTACGAGCAGTACTTC.

The V and J genes are TRBV27 and TRBJ1-5, with TRBD1 identical over 7 bases. V lost 5 bases, J lost 4 bases, and 2 bases stayed unmatched. This CDR3 contains 13 residues. Germline V CDR1 and CDR2: MNHEY, SMNVEV (reference sequence). The CDR3 is CASSLTGNQPQHF. The DNA of the CDR3 is TGTGCCAGCAGTCTGACAGGGAATCAGCCCCAGCATTTT.

This rearrangement joins TRBV19 to TRBJ2-7; 7 bases line up with TRBD1. CDR1 is LNHDA, CDR2 SQIVND, per germline (reference sequence). This CDR3 spans 13 amino acids. The V gene end was trimmed by 3 bases and the J gene end by 2 bases; junction bases not matched to a gene: 1. CDR3 loop: CASSMTGPYEQYF. CDR3 sequence (DNA): TGTGCCAGTAGTATGACAGGGCCCTACGAGCAGTACTTC.

The J gene is TRBJ2-7, the V gene TRBV11-2, with a possible D match to TRBD2 (6 bases). The CDR3 totals 15 residues. CDR1 is SGHAT and CDR2 is FQNNGV in the germline V gene. V was cut by 0 bases and J by 0 bases, with 9 bases left in between. CDR3 DNA sequence: TGTGCCAGCAGCTTAGAGGGCGGGGACTCCTACGAGCAGTACTTC. It translates to CASSLEGGDSYEQYF. Looking up the rest from reference TRBV11-2 and TRBJ2-7 gives the full variable domain: EAGVAQSPRYKIIEKRQSVAFWCNPISGHATLYWYQQILGQGPKLLIQFQNNGVVDDSQLPKDRFSAERLKGVDSTLKIQPAKLEDSAVYLCASSLEGGDSYEQYFGPGTRLTVT.

The chain has TRBV7-9 and TRBJ1-4; 9 nucleotides align to TRBD1. The CDR3 is 15 amino acids. With 4 bases clipped from V and 8 bases from J, the junction kept 8 bases outside the gene matches. CDR1 SEHNR and CDR2 FQNEAQ come from the germline V gene (reference sequence). The CDR3 loop is CASSSRDRDGEKLFF. The CDR3 coding sequence is TGTGCCAGCAGCTCGCGGGACAGGGATGGCGAAAAACTGTTTTTT.

The J gene is TRBJ1-2, the V gene TRBV9, with D possibly being TRBD1 (6 bases). CDR1 and CDR2 from the germline V gene are SGDLS and YYNGEE. The CDR3 spans 15 residues. Trimming cost V 4 bases and J 0 bases, with 13 bases left between them. DNA for the CDR3: TGTGCCAGCAGCTCCGGGGGGGCTCCTAACTATGGCTACACCTTC. Protein sequence: CASSSGGAPNYGYTF.

The V and J genes are TRBV18 and TRBJ2-4; no reliable D call. Deletions cut 3 bases from V and 1 base from J, with 4 bases between. The germline CDR1 and CDR2 sequences are KGHSH and LQKENI. This CDR3 has 13 amino acids. The CDR3 here is CASSPGAKNIQYF. The DNA for the CDR3 is TGTGCCAGCTCACCTGGCGCCAAAAACATTCAGTACTTC.

CDR3 sequence reads: CASSRRNPMEEGGNQPQHF. The CDR3 nucleotides are TGTGCCAGCAGTCGTCGAAACCCCATGGAGGAAGGAGGCAATCAGCCCCAGCATTTT. The chain carries TRBV6-6 and TRBJ1-5; D is ambiguous. The CDR3 runs 19 residues. The germline V gene has CDR1 MNHNY and CDR2 SVGAGI (reference sequence). Trimming pared 5 bases from V and 2 bases from J, leaving 25 bases between.

The V call is TRBV7-9, the J call TRBJ1-4; D remains ambiguous. The CDR3 totals 14 residues. Trimming stripped 3 bases from V and 6 bases from J, with 11 bases between. From germline, CDR1 is SEHNR and CDR2 FQNEAQ (reference sequence). For the CDR3, the DNA is TGTGCCAGCAGCTTCATCGGGGAGGATGAAAAACTGTTTTTT. Protein product: CASSFIGEDEKLFF.

This chain connects TRBV19 to TRBJ1-2, with D hard to call. The CDR3 contains 13 residues. In germline, CDR1 is LNHDA, CDR2 SQIVND (reference sequence). Trimming removed 4 bases from V and 3 bases from J, with 9 bases in between. The CDR3: CASSTRADYGYTF. In DNA, the CDR3 is TGTGCCAGTAGTACCCGGGCAGACTATGGCTACACCTTC.

CDR3 residues: CASSQDGRRGDIQYF. The CDR3 DNA reads as TGTGCCAGCAGCCAAGATGGGAGACGGGGGGACATTCAGTACTTC. The gene calls are TRBV3-1 (or the pseudogene TRBV3-2) and TRBJ2-4; 7 bases are a match to TRBD2. With V trimmed by 0 bases and J by 8 bases, 7 bases remained unmatched. Germline CDR1 LGHDT, CDR2 YNNKEL (reference sequence). CDR3 length: 15 amino acids.

The chain recombines TRBV4-1 with TRBJ2-1, with D perhaps TRBD1 (6 bases). From germline, CDR1 is MGHRA and CDR2 YSYEKL. Trimming took off 1 base at V and 7 bases at J, with 8 bases between the two ends. The CDR3 loop spans 13 amino acids. CDR3 DNA sequence: TGCGCCAGCAGCCAAGTGGGGGCAAATGAGCAGTTCTTC. Translated: CASSQVGANEQFF.

The chain carries TRBV2 and TRBJ2-2; D possibly matches TRBD1 or TRBD2 (7 bases each). The CDR3 runs 15 residues. CDR1 is SNHLY and CDR2 is FYNNEI in the germline V gene. Trimming stripped 5 bases from V and 7 bases from J, with 17 bases between. The CDR3 reads CASSKRGGDSGELFF. The CDR3 DNA sequence: TGTGCCAGCAGTAAACGGGGAGGGGACAGCGGGGAGCTGTTTTTT.

The chain employs TRBV12-3 or TRBV12-4 and TRBJ1-1, with unresolved D. CDR3 length: 12 residues. Trimming took off 4 bases at V and 5 bases at J, with 8 bases between the two ends. In DNA form, the CDR3 reads TGTGCCAGCAGTTCCCCGGTGACTGAAGCTTTCTTT. Its translation: CASSSPVTEAFF.

The gene calls are TRBV5-1 and TRBJ1-6, with D hard to call. The CDR3 length is 19 residues. V was shortened by 4 bases and J by 1 base, with 21 bases between the two germline ends. The germline V gene encodes CDR1 SGHRS and CDR2 YFSETQ. The CDR3 loop reads CASSPEPVGHGSYNSPLHF. CDR3 DNA sequence: TGCGCCAGCAGCCCAGAACCCGTGGGCCACGGGTCCTATAATTCACCCCTCCACTTT.